This T cell receptor beta chain was retrieved from a study of blood T cell repertoires in COVID-19. Clones were read by immunoSEQ multiplex PCR, and TCRdb kept only the in-frame ones, dropping some. The table shows approximately 52,000 clones, with about nine tenths occurring only once. This CDR3 region has 16 residues. V dropped 3 bases and J dropped 4 bases, with 19 bases sitting between them. Looked up from germline, CDR1 is SGHRS and CDR2 is YFSETQ. This clone was detected only a few times. V usage is TRBV5-1 and J usage is TRBJ1-2; D remains unclear. The sequenced sample consisted of peripheral blood. The receptor's source is a man in his 70s with acute or convalescent COVID-19. The CDR3: CASSSRTVGEGYGYTF. The CDR3 region has the DNA TGCGCCAGCAGCTCGCGGACTGTAGGAGAAGGCTATGGCTACACCTTC.